The 14 T cell receptor beta chains listed next were all sequenced from one sample in a study of shared clonotypes between healthy human individuals. Clones were read by immunoSEQ multiplex PCR, and TCRdb kept only the in-frame ones, dropping some. The table records approximately 2.5 million clones, 93% of them present only once. Source material: naive CD4+ T cells from PBMCs. As to subset: CD45RA+ positively selected. The origin of the receptors is a man between 18 and 35 years old in good health. Some clones in this sample may be carry-over from other donors' samples.

The V gene is TRBV5-1, the J gene TRBJ2-5; 7 nucleotides agree with TRBD1. Germline CDR1 reads SGHRS; CDR2 reads YFSETQ. V was clipped by 4 bases and J by 3 bases; unmatched bases: 6. This CDR3 has 14 residues. For the CDR3, the DNA is TGCGCCAGCAGCACCGGGACAGCAGAAGAGACCCAGTACTTC. Translation gives CASSTGTAEETQYF.

The chain couples TRBV11-2 to TRBJ2-1; no definite D call. CDR1 and CDR2 from the germline V gene are SGHAT and FQNNGV. V was clipped by 5 bases and J by 7 bases, with 9 bases between them. There are 12 residues in the CDR3. CDR3 protein: CASSRSLNEQFF. CDR3 in DNA: TGTGCCAGCAGCCGGAGCTTGAATGAGCAGTTCTTC. The complete variable domain, with remaining parts taken from reference TRBV11-2 and TRBJ2-1, reads EAGVAQSPRYKIIEKRQSVAFWCNPISGHATLYWYQQILGQGPKLLIQFQNNGVVDDSQLPKDRFSAERLKGVDSTLKIQPAKLEDSAVYLCASSRSLNEQFFGPGTRLTVL.

The chain has TRBV29-1 and TRBJ2-1, with no clear D. This CDR3 region has 13 residues. The germline V and J ends were trimmed by 4 bases and 3 bases, with 10 bases remaining between them. The germline V gene has CDR1 SQVTM and CDR2 ANQGSEA. The CDR3 reads CSVGRIGYNEQFF. The DNA for the CDR3 is TGCAGCGTTGGCAGGATAGGCTACAATGAGCAGTTCTTC.

The chain carries TRBV27 and TRBJ2-7; 7 nucleotides match TRBD2. V was pared by 6 bases and J by 3 bases, with 17 bases of the junction left unmatched. The germline gives CDR1 MNHEY, CDR2 SMNVEV (reference sequence). The CDR3 is 17 residues long. The CDR3 here is CASSPIIMAGVDYEQYF. CDR3 nucleotide sequence: TGTGCCAGCAGCCCTATTATAATGGCGGGAGTAGACTACGAGCAGTACTTC.

The chain carries TRBV28 and TRBJ2-3; 11 positions match TRBD2. The CDR3 has 15 amino acids. The V segment lost 5 bases and the J segment 6 bases; nucleotides outside the gene matches: 7. From germline, CDR1 is MDHEN and CDR2 SYDVKM. The CDR3 DNA reads as TGTGCCAGCAGTCTTGGGGTAGCGGGAGGGGATACGCAGTATTTT. It translates to CASSLGVAGGDTQYF.

This chain connects TRBV6-5 to TRBJ1-2, with 8 bases matching TRBD1. The length of the CDR3 is 11 residues. Germline values: CDR1 MNHEY, CDR2 SVGAGI. The V and J ends lost 11 bases and 7 bases, in that order; junction bases with no gene match: 6. This CDR3 reads CAAQTGAGYTF. The CDR3 DNA is TGTGCCGCCCAGACAGGGGCTGGCTACACCTTC.

This chain links TRBV7-2 with TRBJ2-7, with D tentatively TRBD1 or TRBD2 (5 bases each). The CDR3 spans 14 residues. Germline values: CDR1 SGHTA, CDR2 FQGNSA. Between the trimmed V and J ends, which lost 6 bases and 6 bases, there was a span of 18 bases. The CDR3 bases are TGTGCCAGCAGTTCGTTTGGGACGCCCCGCGAGCAGTACTTC. This sequence encodes CASSSFGTPREQYF.

This clone was counted between two and nine times. This chain connects TRBV28 to TRBJ1-1, with D possibly TRBD1 on 6 matching bases. The length of the CDR3 is 15 residues. In germline, CDR1 is MDHEN, CDR2 SYDVKM. With 2 bases removed from V and 0 bases from J, the gap between germline ends came to 10 bases. The CDR3 loop reads CASSLVGHMNTEAFF. CDR3 bases: TGTGCCAGCAGTTTAGTGGGACACATGAACACTGAAGCTTTCTTT.

On this clone: Other DNA sequences of this sample code for an identical CDR3. The J gene is TRBJ2-3, the V gene TRBV5-1; D is unclear. Trimming stripped 1 base from V and 4 bases from J, with 10 bases between. The CDR3 contains 14 residues. Per the germline V gene, CDR1 is SGHRS and CDR2 is YFSETQ. The CDR3 protein is CASSLFGGPDTQYF. In DNA form, the CDR3 reads TGCGCCAGCAGCTTGTTCGGCGGTCCAGATACGCAGTATTTT.

CDR3 DNA: TGTGCCACCAGCAGAGGTTTTTCGGAAGAGACCCAGTACTTC. Its translation is CATSRGFSEETQYF. This chain links TRBV15 with TRBJ2-5; no clear D. This CDR3 comprises 14 residues. The V and J ends lost 1 base and 3 bases respectively, with 9 bases between them. The germline gives CDR1 LNHNV, CDR2 YYDKDF (reference sequence).

This rearrangement joins TRBV6-1 to TRBJ2-5; the match to TRBD2 covers 7 bases. Germline assignment: CDR1 MNHNS and CDR2 SASEGT. V was pared by 7 bases and J by 5 bases, with 7 bases of the junction left unmatched. This CDR3 spans 13 amino acids. As DNA, the CDR3 is TGTGCCAGCATCAAAGGGGAGGGCGAGACCCAGTACTTC. It codes for CASIKGEGETQYF.

The V gene is TRBV27, the J gene TRBJ1-1; 10 nucleotides agree with TRBD1. J lost 5 bases, V lost 3 bases, and 18 bases had no gene match. CDR1 is MNHEY, CDR2 SMNVEV, per germline (reference sequence). The CDR3 loop spans 19 amino acids. Here the CDR3 DNA reads TGTGCCAGCAGTTTTGGGGAAGGACAGGGGGGGTTCTTAAGGACTGAAGCTTTCTTT. Protein: CASSFGEGQGGFLRTEAFF.

Concerning this clone: The sample contains more than one DNA sequence encoding this CDR3. This sequence joins TRBV11-3 and TRBJ2-3; a possible D gene is TRBD2 (5 bases). This CDR3 has 13 residues. The germline gives CDR1 SGHNT, CDR2 YENEEA. Trimming left V 3 bases short and J 3 bases short, with 7 bases between. CDR3 loop: CASSFRGTDTQYF. Here the CDR3 DNA reads TGTGCCAGCAGCTTTCGGGGAACAGATACGCAGTATTTT.

Turning to this clone: The identical CDR3 is also encoded by other nucleotide sequences in the sample. This CDR3 reads CASSQRQEDTQYF. The CDR3 DNA follows: TGTGCCAGCAGCCAACGTCAGGAAGATACGCAGTATTTT. This sequence joins TRBV7-3 and TRBJ2-3, with D unclear. CDR1 is SGHTA and CDR2 is FQGTGA in the germline V gene. This CDR3 is 13 amino acids long. Trimming pared 5 bases from V and 5 bases from J, leaving 11 bases between.